The 20 T cell receptor beta chains below come from one sample, sequenced in a study of post-analysis software for immune sequencing data. Each TCR beta cDNA library carried unique molecular identifiers. MiXCR was run by TCRdb on the PCR reads, yielding one entry per CDR3 protein. Among more than 450,000 distinct CDR3 sequences listed, about a third were seen once. For these TCRs, the target antigens are not known. Broader study findings: Four or five TRBV segments occurring more often in patients than controls included TRBV5-6, TRBV5-1 and TRBV20-1.

The sequenced sample was blood. The source is a girl aged 2-17 years with multiple sclerosis.

The chain employs TRBV2 and TRBJ2-7; D perhaps matches TRBD1 (6 bases). The CDR3 sequence is 14 residues long. V was shortened by 2 bases and J by 6 bases, with 14 bases between the two germline ends. Germline values: CDR1 SNHLY, CDR2 FYNNEI. The CDR3 bases are TGTGCCAGCAGTGAATTCGTGGGGGCATCCGAGCAGTACTTC. It specifies CASSEFVGASEQYF.

The gene calls are TRBV24-1 and TRBJ2-1, with D perhaps matching TRBD1 (5 bases). Germline V gene sequence: CDR1 KGHDR, CDR2 SFDVKD. The CDR3 extends over 14 amino acids. Between the trimmed V and J ends, which lost 1 base and 5 bases, there was a span of 8 bases. As DNA, the CDR3 is TGTGCCACCAGTGATTTAGACAGTAACAATGAGCAGTTCTTC. This sequence encodes CATSDLDSNNEQFF.

This rearrangement joins TRBV4-2 to TRBJ2-7; the match to TRBD2 covers 11 bases. Germline CDR1 is LGHNA and CDR2 is YNFKEQ. Unmatched junction bases numbered 1, after V lost 4 bases and J lost 5 bases. This CDR3 has 13 residues. This chain's CDR3 is CASSPGLADEQYF. In nucleotides, the CDR3 is TGTGCCAGCAGCCCGGGACTAGCGGACGAGCAGTACTTC.

The V gene is TRBV7-9, the J gene TRBJ2-7; D is perhaps TRBD2 (6 bases). With 5 bases removed from V and 0 bases from J, the gap between germline ends came to 14 bases. From germline, CDR1 is SEHNR and CDR2 FQNEAQ (reference sequence). The CDR3 runs 15 residues. Here the CDR3 reads CASSRGRSSSYEQYF. The CDR3 nucleotides read TGTGCCAGCAGCCGGGGGAGGTCAAGCTCCTACGAGCAGTACTTC.

The sample holds a few counts of this clonotype. The chain links TRBV6-6 to TRBJ1-1; unclear D gene. The V and J ends lost 0 bases and 6 bases respectively, with 11 bases between them. The CDR3 has 14 amino acids. Germline lookup yields CDR1 MNHNY and CDR2 SVGAGI (reference sequence). CDR3: CASSYSAWKAEAFF. The CDR3 coding sequence is TGTGCCAGCAGTTACTCGGCGTGGAAAGCTGAAGCTTTCTTT.

The chain carries TRBV6-5 and TRBJ1-2; the match to TRBD1 covers 10 bases. The CDR3 has 13 amino acids. After removal of 10 bases from V and 8 bases from J, the junction contained 10 bases not matched to a gene. Germline loops: CDR1 MNHEY, CDR2 SVGAGI. In DNA form, the CDR3 reads TGTGCCACCAGACAGGGGGCGTTGGGGGGCTACACCTTC. Translated, it gives CATRQGALGGYTF.

This chain links TRBV9 with TRBJ2-1, with 7 bases that match TRBD2. This CDR3 comprises 12 residues. Trimming took 4 bases from V and 9 from J; bases not matched to a gene: 4. Per the germline V gene, CDR1 is SGDLS and CDR2 is YYNGEE. CDR3 sequence: CASSPQRGEQFF. The CDR3, as DNA: TGTGCCAGCAGCCCTCAGCGGGGTGAGCAGTTCTTC.

The chain combines TRBV5-1 with TRBJ2-6; no definite D call. From germline, CDR1 is SGHRS and CDR2 YFSETQ. The CDR3 spans 17 residues. Trimming cost V 0 bases and J 2 bases, with 12 bases left between them. The CDR3 DNA follows: TGCGCCAGCAGCTTGGGCATGGTAGCAGCTGGGGCCAACGTCCTGACTTTC. Translation gives CASSLGMVAAGANVLTF.

Of note for this clonotype: This may be a read error, as it is one base from a much larger clone. The genes are TRBV29-1 and TRBJ2-1; no reliable D call. Trimming removed 3 bases from V and 7 bases from J, with 4 bases in between. Germline values: CDR1 SQVTM, CDR2 ANQGSEA. The CDR3 totals 10 residues. CDR3 in amino acids: CSVDGNEQFF. The CDR3 DNA follows: TGCAGCGTTGACGGGAATGAGCAGTTCTTC.

The rearrangement links TRBV14 to TRBJ2-6; possibly TRBD1 or TRBD2 for D (5 bases each). The CDR3 has 19 residues. Germline values: CDR1 SGHDN, CDR2 FVKESK. Trimming removed 4 bases at V and 0 bases at J, with 19 bases between. CDR3 DNA sequence: TGTGCCAGCAGCCCCCGAAGCCTCGGGGCCTACTCTGGGGCCAACGTCCTGACTTTC. It specifies CASSPRSLGAYSGANVLTF.

There are a few counts of this clonotype. The rearrangement links TRBV12-3 or TRBV12-4 to TRBJ2-1; D possibly corresponds to TRBD2 (6 bases). The CDR3 sequence is 14 residues long. V was cut by 6 bases and J by 3 bases, with 12 bases left in between. The CDR3 region is CASSRRENYNEQFF. In DNA, the CDR3 is TGTGCCAGCAGCCGCCGGGAGAACTACAATGAGCAGTTCTTC.

This chain joins TRBV5-1 and TRBJ2-7; D gene ambiguous. V lost 4 bases, J lost 2 bases, and 7 bases lay in between. CDR1 SGHRS and CDR2 YFSETQ come from the germline V gene. This CDR3 has 12 amino acids. The CDR3 spells CASSPCTYEQYF. CDR3 DNA sequence: TGCGCCAGCAGCCCCTGCACCTACGAGCAGTACTTC.

Note on this clonotype: Compared with germline, one end of the junction differs, possibly owing to a read error. J is TRBJ1-4 and V is TRBV7-9, with 8 nucleotides matching TRBD1. CDR1 and CDR2 from the germline V gene are SEHNR and FQNEAQ (reference sequence). CDR3 length: 15 amino acids. The DNA of the CDR3 is TGTGCCAGCGGCGATAGGACAGGGCTCGGCGAAAAACGGTTTTTT. The encoded protein is CASGDRTGLGEKRFF.

This clonotype was picked up a small number of times. This chain links TRBV20-1 with TRBJ2-3; 9 bases map to TRBD2. V lost 6 bases to trimming and J lost 4 bases; unmatched junction nucleotides: 5. Germline V CDR1 and CDR2: DFQATT, SNEGSKA (reference sequence). The CDR3 has 13 residues. DNA of the CDR3: TGCAGTGCCAATAGCGGGAGCCCAGATACGCAGTATTTT. Amino acids: CSANSGSPDTQYF.

The J gene is TRBJ2-1, the V gene TRBV10-1, with D perhaps given as TRBD1 or TRBD2 (6 bases each). This CDR3 has 15 amino acids. Germline CDR1 reads WNHNN; CDR2 reads SYGVQD (reference sequence). Trimming took 2 bases from V and 9 from J, leaving 17 bases between them. CDR3 sequence: CASSEGGRLLGEQFF. Written as DNA, the CDR3 is TGCGCCAGCAGTGAGGGGGGGCGCCTGTTGGGTGAGCAGTTCTTC.

This clonotype was seen a few times. The chain links TRBV20-1 to TRBJ2-4; 8 bases match TRBD1. The J call may be wrong; the DNA end is better matched by TRBJ2-7. The CDR3 is made up of 14 amino acids. Germline V CDR1 and CDR2: DFQATT, SNEGSKA (reference sequence). CDR3 nucleotide sequence: TGCAGTGCCCAGGAGGGACAGGTCCTGTACGAGCAGTACTTC. Its translation: CSAQEGQVLYEQYF.

This clonotype turned up a few times. The chain has TRBV20-1 and TRBJ2-5; a possible D gene is TRBD1 (6 bases). V shed 3 bases and J shed 2 bases, with 10 bases lying between them. The CDR3 covers 13 residues. Looked up from germline, CDR1 is DFQATT and CDR2 is SNEGSKA (reference sequence). DNA for the CDR3: TGCAGTGCTAGTGTACAGGGTCAAGAGACCCAGTACTTC. This translates into CSASVQGQETQYF.

This clonotype turned up a few times. The genes are TRBV28 and TRBJ1-1; D possibly corresponds to TRBD1 (6 bases). The CDR3 extends over 15 amino acids. V was trimmed by 5 bases and J by 1 base, leaving 14 bases between them. The germline V gene has CDR1 MDHEN and CDR2 SYDVKM. The CDR3 protein is CASSPRGAPNTEAFF. DNA of the CDR3: TGTGCCAGCAGTCCCCGGGGGGCACCGAACACTGAAGCTTTCTTT.

In its sample, this clonotype was seen once. The chain recombines TRBV14 with TRBJ2-7; D is unresolved. The last part of the DNA fits TRBJ2-5 better; the J call may be wrong. This CDR3 is built from 11 residues. Germline V CDR1 and CDR2: SGHDN, FVKESK. In DNA, the CDR3 is TGTGCCAGCAGCCAAGCGAAGACCCAGTACTTC. Translating gives CASSQAKTQYF.

This clonotype was found a few times. V usage is TRBV7-9 and J usage is TRBJ2-7; 10 bases match TRBD1. The J call may be incorrect, as the DNA end agrees better with TRBJ2-4. Germline CDR1 is SEHNR and CDR2 is FQNEAQ (reference sequence). The CDR3 loop spans 15 amino acids. This CDR3 reads CASSLRDRGKNIQYF. CDR3 nucleotide sequence: TGTGCCAGCAGCTTGCGGGACAGGGGAAAAAACATTCAGTACTTC.